The 14 T cell receptor beta chains listed next were all sequenced from one sample in a study of regulatory T cells in long-lasting Graves disease. Time point described: persistent/refractory GD, antithyroid drugs over 5 years with positive TRAb. Isolated PBMC RNA provided the starting material for the TCR library. iRepertoire HTBI primers and Arm-PCR of CDR3 regions built TCR beta libraries. Using its own MiXCR run on the multiplex PCR reads, TCRdb lists one record per CDR3 protein. This table has under 450,000 distinct CDR3 sequences, about 23% appearing once. The starting material was peripheral blood mononuclear cells (PBMCs), obtained when the disease was refractory, from a patient treated with antithyroid drugs. These receptors all come from a woman aged 40-49 years with Graves disease.

The chain is built from TRBV11-1 and TRBJ2-1; D possibly matches TRBD1 or TRBD2 (6 bases each). Deletions cut 3 bases from V and 6 bases from J, with 15 bases between. This CDR3 has 15 residues. Germline V lookup: CDR1 SGHAT, CDR2 FQDESV (reference sequence). The CDR3 sequence: CASSLGGSSINEQFF. CDR3 sequence (DNA): TGTGCCAGCAGCTTGGGGGGCAGTTCTATCAATGAGCAGTTCTTC.

This clonotype was detected a few times. Mismatch with germline at one junction end may stem from a read error. The rearrangement uses TRBV25-1 and TRBJ1-1, with 9 bases identical to TRBD1. Germline-derived CDR1 and CDR2 are MGHDK and SYGVNS. The CDR3 runs 16 residues. As DNA, the CDR3 is TGTGCCAGCAGTGCTGGGACAGGGAGACGGAACACTGGAGCTTTCTTT. It encodes CASSAGTGRRNTGAFF.

This clonotype was counted many times. V gene TRBV2 combines with J gene TRBJ1-5; 9 bases map to TRBD1. The CDR3 has 15 amino acids. J lost 1 base, V lost 6 bases, and 4 bases had no gene match. The germline CDR1 and CDR2 sequences are SNHLY and FYNNEI. CDR3 sequence: CASRGDRVSNQPQHF. The CDR3, as DNA: TGTGCCAGCAGGGGGGACAGGGTCAGCAATCAGCCCCAGCATTTT.

This clonotype was recorded many times. V and J are TRBV12-3 or TRBV12-4 and TRBJ1-5; no definite D call. V was pared by 3 bases and J by 0 bases, with 9 bases between. This CDR3 is 15 amino acids long. The CDR3 protein is CASSFGVYSNQPQHF. Written as DNA, the CDR3 is TGTGCCAGCAGTTTTGGCGTATATAGCAATCAGCCCCAGCATTTT.

This clonotype was recorded a few times. The gene calls are TRBV5-5 and TRBJ2-7; no clear D. The CDR3 covers 13 residues. Trimming shortened V by 2 bases and J by 6 bases, and 12 bases separated the two germline ends. Germline V gene lookup returns CDR1 SGHKS and CDR2 YYEKEE (reference sequence). The CDR3 sequence: CASSLDVLLEQYF. CDR3 DNA sequence: TGTGCCAGCAGCTTAGACGTACTCCTCGAGCAGTACTTC.

This clonotype was recorded at least ten times. The rearrangement links TRBV15 to TRBJ2-7; no clear D gene. CDR3 length: 14 residues. In germline, CDR1 is LNHNV, CDR2 YYDKDF (reference sequence). V was cut by 4 bases and J by 7 bases, with 17 bases left in between. The CDR3 protein is CATSTVEAGVEQYF. The CDR3 DNA sequence: TGTGCCACCAGCACTGTCGAGGCCGGCGTGGAGCAGTACTTC.

This clonotype has a handful of counts. This chain connects TRBV7-2 to TRBJ2-5, with TRBD2 matching 7 bases. The CDR3 is 16 residues long. Unmatched junction bases numbered 9, after V lost 1 base and J lost 4 bases. Germline lookup yields CDR1 SGHTA and CDR2 FQGNSA. The CDR3 DNA reads as TGTGCCAGCAGCTTAGGGACTCGCGGGAGTGGAGAGACCCAGTACTTC. This encodes CASSLGTRGSGETQYF.

This clonotype was detected many times. The CDR3 here is CASRFTGVGGYEQYF. The CDR3 nucleotides read TGTGCCAGCAGGTTTACAGGGGTAGGTGGCTACGAGCAGTACTTC. The gene calls are TRBV12-3 or TRBV12-4 and TRBJ2-7, with 7 bases aligning to TRBD1. The CDR3 is made up of 15 amino acids. V was pared by 6 bases and J by 3 bases, with 11 bases of the junction left unmatched.

This CDR3 is CASTGGNAIPYNEQFF. In nucleotides, the CDR3 is TGTGCCAGCACAGGGGGGAATGCAATACCTTACAATGAGCAGTTCTTC. V usage is TRBV27 and J usage is TRBJ2-1, with D possibly TRBD1 on 7 matching bases. CDR1 and CDR2 (germline): MNHEY, SMNVEV (reference sequence). The CDR3 consists of 16 residues. Trimming left V 7 bases short and J 4 bases short, with 20 bases between.

This clonotype has ten or more counts. This chain uses TRBV6-1 with TRBJ2-2; the match to TRBD2 covers 7 bases. Germline V gives CDR1 MNHNS, CDR2 SASEGT. V lost 8 bases and J lost 6; bases outside the gene matches: 6. The CDR3 has 13 amino acids. The CDR3 is CASGLAAPGELFF. The CDR3 DNA reads as TGTGCCAGCGGTCTAGCGGCCCCCGGGGAGCTGTTTTTT.

This clonotype was seen more than once but under ten times. The chain links TRBV25-1 to TRBJ2-7; D assignment may be TRBD1 or TRBD2 (5 bases each). V dropped 5 bases and J dropped 2 bases, with 16 bases sitting between them. The germline CDR1 and CDR2 sequences are MGHDK and SYGVNS. This CDR3 has 15 amino acids. The CDR3, as DNA: TGTGCCAGCAGTCCTCCGGGGACCCCGGCCTACGAGCAGTACTTC. It yields the protein CASSPPGTPAYEQYF.

Many counts were recorded for this clonotype. The V gene is TRBV28, the J gene TRBJ2-2; tentative D call: TRBD1 (5 bases). CDR3 size: 14 residues. V lost 3 bases and J 4 bases, leaving 9 bases between the germline ends. Germline V gene data show CDR1 as MDHEN and CDR2 as SYDVKM. CDR3 nucleotide sequence: TGTGCCAGCAGTTTCAGGGTGGGCACCGGGGAGCTGTTTTTT. Translation gives CASSFRVGTGELFF.

This clonotype was seen a handful of times. The chain is built from TRBV29-1 and TRBJ2-5, with D tentatively TRBD1 (6 bases). Per the germline V gene, CDR1 is SQVTM and CDR2 is ANQGSEA. With 7 bases removed from V and 5 bases from J, the gap between germline ends came to 14 bases. The CDR3 is 12 amino acids. CDR3 in DNA: TGCAGCGCACACAGGGAGTCGGAGACCCAGTACTTC. Its translation is CSAHRESETQYF.

In its sample, this clonotype was seen many times. The chain couples TRBV6-1 to TRBJ2-5; TRBD2 agrees at 10 bases. The CDR3 runs to 14 residues. Trimming cost V 6 bases and J 5 bases; bases outside gene matches: 6. In germline, CDR1 is MNHNS, CDR2 SASEGT. The CDR3 reads CASRLSGRKETQYF. In nucleotides, the CDR3 is TGTGCCAGCAGGCTTAGCGGGAGGAAGGAGACCCAGTACTTC.